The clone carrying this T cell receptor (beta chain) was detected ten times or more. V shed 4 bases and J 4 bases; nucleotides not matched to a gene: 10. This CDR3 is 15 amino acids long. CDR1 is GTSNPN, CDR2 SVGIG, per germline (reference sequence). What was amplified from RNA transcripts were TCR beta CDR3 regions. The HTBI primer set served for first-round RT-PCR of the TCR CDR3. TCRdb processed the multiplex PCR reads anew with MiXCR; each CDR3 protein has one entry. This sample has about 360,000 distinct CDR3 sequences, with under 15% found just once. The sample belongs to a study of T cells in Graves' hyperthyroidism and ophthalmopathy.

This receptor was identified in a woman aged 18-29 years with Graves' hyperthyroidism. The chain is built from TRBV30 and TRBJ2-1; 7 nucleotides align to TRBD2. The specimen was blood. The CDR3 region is CAWNILASRYNEQFF. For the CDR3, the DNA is TGTGCCTGGAACATACTAGCGAGTCGGTACAATGAGCAGTTCTTC. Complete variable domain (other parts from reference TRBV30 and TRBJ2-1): SQTIHQWPATLVQPVGSPLSLECTVEGTSNPNLYWYRQAAGRGLQLLFYSVGIGQISSEVPQNLSASRPQDRQFILSSKKLLLSDSGFYLCAWNILASRYNEQFFGPGTRLTVL.